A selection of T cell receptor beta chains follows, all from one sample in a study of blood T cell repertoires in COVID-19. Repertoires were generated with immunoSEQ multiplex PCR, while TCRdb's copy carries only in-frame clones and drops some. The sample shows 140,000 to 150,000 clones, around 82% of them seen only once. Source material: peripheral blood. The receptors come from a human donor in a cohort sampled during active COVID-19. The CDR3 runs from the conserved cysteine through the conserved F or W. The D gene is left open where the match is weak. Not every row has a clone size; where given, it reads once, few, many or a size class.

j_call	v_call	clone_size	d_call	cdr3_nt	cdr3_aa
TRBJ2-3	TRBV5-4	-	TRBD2	TGTGCCAGCAGCTCATCCCTCGCGCTAGCGGGGCCCTCAAATACGCAGTATTTT	CASSSSLALAGPSNTQYF
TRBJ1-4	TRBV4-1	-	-	TGCGCCAGCAGCCAATGGACACGGTTAAATGAAAAACTGTTTTTT	CASSQWTRLNEKLFF
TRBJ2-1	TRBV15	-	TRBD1	TGTGCCACCAGCAGGGGACAGGGGGTGATCTATGAGCAGTTCTTC	CATSRGQGVIYEQFF
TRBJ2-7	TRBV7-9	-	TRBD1	TGTGCCAGCAGCAGGGGGGACAGGGCCCGGGACTTC	CASSRGDRARDF
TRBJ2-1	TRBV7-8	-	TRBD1	TGTGCCAGCAGCTTACGAACAGGGGTTAATGAGCAGTTCTTC	CASSLRTGVNEQFF
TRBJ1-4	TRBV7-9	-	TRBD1	TGTGCCAGCAGAAAGGACAGGGGGAATGAAAAACTGTTTTTT	CASRKDRGNEKLFF
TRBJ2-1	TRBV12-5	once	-	TGTGCTAGTGGTTACAGGCTCAATGAGCAGTTCTTC	CASGYRLNEQFF
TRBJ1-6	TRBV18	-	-	TGTGCCAGCTCACCGGGGGGGGACGGATCACCCCTCCACTTT	CASSPGGDGSPLHF
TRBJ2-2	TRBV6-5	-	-	TGTGCCAACCGGGGTACCGGGGAGCTGTTTTTT	CANRGTGELFF
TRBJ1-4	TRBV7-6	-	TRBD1	TGTGCCAGCAGCTTAGGCCATCGGACAGGGAATAATGAAAAACTGTTTTTT	CASSLGHRTGNNEKLFF
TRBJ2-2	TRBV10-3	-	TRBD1	TGTGCCATCACCGGGGACAGCAACGCGAACACCGGGGAGCTGTTTTTT	CAITGDSNANTGELFF
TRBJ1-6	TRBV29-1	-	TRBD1	TGCAGCGTCTGGCCGACAGGGGGCGAAAAGGATAATTCACCCCTCCACTTT	CSVWPTGGEKDNSPLHF
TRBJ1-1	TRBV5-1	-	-	TGCGCCAGCAGCCCGCCCCAGGACACTGAAGCTTTCTTT	CASSPPQDTEAFF
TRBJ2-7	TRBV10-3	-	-	TGTGCCATCAGTGCGGTGTCGGGTTACGAGCAGTACTTC	CAISAVSGYEQYF
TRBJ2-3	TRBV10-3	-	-	TGTGCCATCAGTACCCCGGGGGATACGCAGTATTTT	CAISTPGDTQYF
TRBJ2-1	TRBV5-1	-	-	TGCGCCAGCAGCCCGTCTCCCGCGGGAAACAATGAGCAGTTCTTC	CASSPSPAGNNEQFF
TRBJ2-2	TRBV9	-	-	TGTGCCAGCAGCGTTACTGGGGAGAGGACCGGGGAGCTGTTTTTT	CASSVTGERTGELFF
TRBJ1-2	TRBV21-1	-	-	TGTGCCAGCAGCAAAGGACCCGGGGGCTATGGCTACACCTTC	CASSKGPGGYGYTF
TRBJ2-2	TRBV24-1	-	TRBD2	TGTGCCACCAGTGATTTAGCGACTAGCGGGGGAGGTTTTGACACCGGGGAGCTGTTTTTT	CATSDLATSGGGFDTGELFF
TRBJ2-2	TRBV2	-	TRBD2	TGTGCCAGCAGTATCCGACGGGAGGGGACCGGGGAGCTGTTTTTT	CASSIRREGTGELFF
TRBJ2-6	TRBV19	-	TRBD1	TGTGCCAGTAGTCAGGACAGGGGGACGACTGGGGCCAACGTCCTGACTTTC	CASSQDRGTTGANVLTF
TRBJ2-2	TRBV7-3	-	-	TGTGCCAGCAGCCCAGTCAGGGGTCACGGGGAGCTGTTTTTT	CASSPVRGHGELFF
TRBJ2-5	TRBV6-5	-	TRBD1	TGTGCCAGCACTATGGGGACAGGTCCCCAGGAGACCCAGTACTTC	CASTMGTGPQETQYF
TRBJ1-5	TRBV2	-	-	TGTGCCAGCAGTGGGGGGGTTGGTCAGCCCCAGCATTTT	CASSGGVGQPQHF
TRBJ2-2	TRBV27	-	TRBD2	TGTGCCAGCAGTCCCCTTAGGAAAGCAGCTAGCGGGAAGGCCGGGGAGCTGTTTTTT	CASSPLRKAASGKAGELFF
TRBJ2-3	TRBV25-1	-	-	TGTGCCAGCAATCTTGCAGGGGACACAGATACGCAGTATTTT	CASNLAGDTDTQYF
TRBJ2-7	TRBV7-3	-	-	TGTGCCAGCAGCTTGGACTTATCCTACGAGCAGTACTTC	CASSLDLSYEQYF
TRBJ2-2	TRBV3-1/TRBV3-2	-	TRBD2	TGTGCCAGCAGCCTCGGACTAGCGGGGGGTAACTGGGCCGGGGAGCTGTTTTTT	CASSLGLAGGNWAGELFF
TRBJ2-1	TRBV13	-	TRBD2	TGTGCCAGCAGCCGCGACCGAGCGGGGGGCAGGGGTGAGCAGTTCTTC	CASSRDRAGGRGEQFF
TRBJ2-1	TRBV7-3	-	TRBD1	TGTGCCAGCAGCCCAGGCGGACAGGGGGCTTTCAATGAGCAGTTCTTC	CASSPGGQGAFNEQFF
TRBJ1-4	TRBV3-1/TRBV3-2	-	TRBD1	TGTGCCAGCAGCCAGGGACAGGGATTAAATGAAAAACTGTTTTTT	CASSQGQGLNEKLFF
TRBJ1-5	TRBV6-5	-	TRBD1	TGTGCCAGCAGTTCGACAGGGGACGGCAATCAGCCCCAGCATTTT	CASSSTGDGNQPQHF
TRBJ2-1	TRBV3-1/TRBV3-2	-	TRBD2	TGTGCCAGCAGCCCGCGGACTAGCGGGATCTCAGGGAATGAGCAGTTCTTC	CASSPRTSGISGNEQFF
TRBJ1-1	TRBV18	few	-	TGTGCCAGCTCATCGACAGAGAACACTGAAGCTTTCTTT	CASSSTENTEAFF
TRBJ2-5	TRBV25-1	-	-	TGTGCCAGCAGTGAATTAGGAGGGAAAGAGACCCAGTACTTC	CASSELGGKETQYF
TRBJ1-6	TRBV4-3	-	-	TGCGCCAGCAGCCTCAGCGCCGGGTTTAGCTCACCCCTCCACTTT	CASSLSAGFSSPLHF
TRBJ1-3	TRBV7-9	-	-	TGTGCCAGCAGCTTAGAAGGGGGGGACACCATATATTTT	CASSLEGGDTIYF
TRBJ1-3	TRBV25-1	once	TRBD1	TGTGCCAGCAGTGAACCCGGGACAGGGGCTGGAAACACCATATATTTT	CASSEPGTGAGNTIYF
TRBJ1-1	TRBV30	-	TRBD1	TGTGCCTCGAGGGGGCATTCTGAAGCTTTCTTT	CASRGHSEAFF